What follows is one T cell receptor (beta chain) and its context. The antigen is undetermined. The data were obtained in a study of T-cell reconstitution after alpha-beta-depleted transplantation in children. General study points: Once a year had passed after transplant, T-cell counts and diversity came mostly from newly produced T cells.

Germline lookup yields CDR1 LGHDT and CDR2 YNNKEL (reference sequence). There are 16 residues in the CDR3. V shed 7 bases and J shed 3 bases, with 19 bases lying between them. As it was prepared, the TCRbeta library received unique molecular identifiers. In TCRdb, the PCR reads were re-called with MiXCR into one record per CDR3 protein. The table shows a few hundred thousand distinct CDR3 sequences, with 25% to 30% occurring only once. The starting material was PBMCs, obtained before TCRalphabeta/CD19-depleted stem cell transplant. The receptor was isolated from a boy in the first two years of life with Wiskott-Aldrich syndrome, due to receive a stem cell transplant. The genes are TRBV3-1 and TRBJ2-1, with D perhaps TRBD1 (6 bases). CDR3 coding DNA: TGTGCCAGCAATTTAGGGACACTCGACGGCTACAATGAGCAGTTCTTC. Amino acid sequence: CASNLGTLDGYNEQFF.